This section outlines one TCR beta chain sequence together with its context. Sequencing was performed with immunoSEQ multiplex PCR; in TCRdb, only in-frame clones are kept and a portion is missing. This sample has around 170,000 clones, with around four fifths found just once. CDR3 length: 15 amino acids. CDR1 and CDR2 from the germline V gene are MDHEN and SYDVKM. V lost 5 bases to trimming and J lost 2 bases; unmatched junction nucleotides: 5. These data come from a study of blood T cell repertoires in COVID-19. J is TRBJ1-5 and V is TRBV28; 8 bases match TRBD1. The sequence came from a man younger than 40 with active or convalescent COVID-19. Sequencing was performed on peripheral blood. The CDR3 sequence is CASSHQGAGNQPQHF. Here the CDR3 DNA reads TGTGCCAGCAGTCACCAGGGGGCTGGCAATCAGCCCCAGCATTTT.